The present T cell receptor (beta chain) was sequenced within a study of shared clonotypes between healthy human individuals. V lost 3 bases and J lost 7, with 13 bases in between. This CDR3 region has 14 residues. CDR1 is MNHEY and CDR2 is SMNVEV in the germline V gene (reference sequence). TCRdb's copy holds only in-frame clones and misses some; the assay was immunoSEQ multiplex PCR. This sample has 1,400,000 or so clones; 98% to 99% occur once, and the top ten carry about 0.35%. The chain employs TRBV27 and TRBJ1-5, with D perhaps TRBD1 (6 bases). The specimen sequenced was naive CD4+ T cells sorted from blood. Documented subset: CD45RA+ positively selected. The receptor's source is a man under 40 in good health. As DNA, the CDR3 is TGTGCCAGCAGTTTTTTGCAGGGGAACCAGCCCCAGCATTTT. It yields the protein CASSFLQGNQPQHF.